This T cell receptor (beta chain) was profiled in a study of OX40 agonist ivuxolimab in advanced cancers. Study results and limitations: Compared with CD4+, CD8+ T cells on average had more expanded clones. The specificity for antigen of the expanded peripheral T cells was not determined.

To note about this clone: Its antigen is still unknown.

CDR3 length equals 13 residues. The germline V gene encodes CDR1 SGHKS and CDR2 YYEKEE (reference sequence). V was trimmed by 0 bases and J by 3 bases, leaving 7 bases between them. Sequencing used immunoSEQ multiplex PCR; TCRdb keeps in-frame clones, though not all of them. The sample contains tens of thousands of clones, 65% to 85% of which appear only once. Sequencing was performed on CD4+ or CD8+ T cells sorted from blood, taken in a trial of the OX40 agonist ivuxolimab. The V gene is TRBV5-5, the J gene TRBJ2-7; the D is unclear. This receptor was taken from an adult with an advanced solid tumor such as melanoma, head and neck, liver or kidney cancer. CDR3: CASSLGPNYEQYF. CDR3 nucleotide sequence: TGTGCCAGCAGCTTGGGACCGAACTACGAGCAGTACTTC.